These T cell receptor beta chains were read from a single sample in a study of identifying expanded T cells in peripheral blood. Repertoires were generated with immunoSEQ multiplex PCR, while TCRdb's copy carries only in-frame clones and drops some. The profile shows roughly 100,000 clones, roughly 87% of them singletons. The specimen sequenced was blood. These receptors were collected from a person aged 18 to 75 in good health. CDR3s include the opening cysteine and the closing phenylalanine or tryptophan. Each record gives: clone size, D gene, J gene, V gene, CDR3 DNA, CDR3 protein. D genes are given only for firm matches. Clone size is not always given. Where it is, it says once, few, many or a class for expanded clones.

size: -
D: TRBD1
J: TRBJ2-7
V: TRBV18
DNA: TGTGCCAGCTCACGGGACAGGGGGGTCAACGAGCAGTACTTC
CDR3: CASSRDRGVNEQYF

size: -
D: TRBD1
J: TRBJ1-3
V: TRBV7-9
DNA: TGTGCCAGCAGCTTCCCACAGGGGGCTGGAAACACCATATATTTT
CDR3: CASSFPQGAGNTIYF

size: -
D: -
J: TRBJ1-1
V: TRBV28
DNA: TGTGCCAGCAGTTTGGGGGGCAATTGGAACACTGAAGCTTTCTTT
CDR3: CASSLGGNWNTEAFF

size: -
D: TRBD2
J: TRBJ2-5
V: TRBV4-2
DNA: TGTGCCAGCAGCCCCTTCGGGACTAACCAAGAGACCCAGTACTTC
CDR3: CASSPFGTNQETQYF

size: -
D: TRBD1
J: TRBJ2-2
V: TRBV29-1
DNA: TGCAGCGTTGGAGGGACAGGGTTCACCGGGGAGCTGTTTTTT
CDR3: CSVGGTGFTGELFF

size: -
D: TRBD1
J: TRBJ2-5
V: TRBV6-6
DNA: TGTGCCAGCAGCTTAAGGACAGGAGAGACCCAGTACTTC
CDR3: CASSLRTGETQYF

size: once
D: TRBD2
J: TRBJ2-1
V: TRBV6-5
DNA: TGTGCCAGCAGTAAGCGGGGGGCAGAGGGCAATGAGCAGTTCTTC
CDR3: CASSKRGAEGNEQFF

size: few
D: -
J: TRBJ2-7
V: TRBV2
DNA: TGTGCCAGCAGAAGACAGAAAACCTCCTACGAGCAGTACTTC
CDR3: CASRRQKTSYEQYF

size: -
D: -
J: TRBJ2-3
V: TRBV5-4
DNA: TGTGCCAGCAGCTGCGCCGGGGCAGGCGGGACAGATACGCAGTATTTT
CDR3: CASSCAGAGGTDTQYF

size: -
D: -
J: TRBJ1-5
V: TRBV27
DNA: TGTGCCAGCAGTCACAGGGCCCATCAGCCCCAGCATTTT
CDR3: CASSHRAHQPQHF

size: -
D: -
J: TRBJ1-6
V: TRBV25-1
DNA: TGTGCCAGCAGTGAATGGGGCGGAAATTCACCCCTCCACTTT
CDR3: CASSEWGGNSPLHF

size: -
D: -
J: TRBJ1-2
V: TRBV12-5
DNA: TGTGCTAGTGGTCAGACGGACGGACTCGGAGGCTACACCTTC
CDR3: CASGQTDGLGGYTF

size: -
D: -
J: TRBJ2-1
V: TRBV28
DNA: TGTGCCAGCAGTTCAACGGCAGGGGGAGGACAGTCTAATAAGCAGTTCTTC
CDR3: CASSSTAGGGQSNKQFF

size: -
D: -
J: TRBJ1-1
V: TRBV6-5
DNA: TGTGCCAGCAGTTACTCAACTGAGTCGAACACTGAAGCTTTCTTT
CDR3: CASSYSTESNTEAFF

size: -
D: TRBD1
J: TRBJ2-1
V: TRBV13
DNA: TGTGCCAGCAGCAGTGGGGACAGGGGACTCGATGAGCAGTTCTTC
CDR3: CASSSGDRGLDEQFF

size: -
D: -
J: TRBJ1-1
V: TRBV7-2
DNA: TGTGCCAGCAGCCCCGGACAGCCCTCGTGGACTGAAGCTTTCTTT
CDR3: CASSPGQPSWTEAFF

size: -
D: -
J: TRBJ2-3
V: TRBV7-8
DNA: TGTGCCAGCAGCTTTTCTCTAGCGCAGAGTACGCAGTATTTT
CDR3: CASSFSLAQSTQYF

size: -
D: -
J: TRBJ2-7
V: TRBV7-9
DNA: TGTGCCAGCAGCTTAAAGGACAGCATCTACGAGCAGTACTTC
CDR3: CASSLKDSIYEQYF

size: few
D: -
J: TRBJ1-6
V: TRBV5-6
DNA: TGTGCCAGCAGCCTTGTCTCCTTTGATTCACCCCTCCACTTT
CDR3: CASSLVSFDSPLHF

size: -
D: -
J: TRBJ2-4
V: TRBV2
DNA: TGTGCCAGCAGTGAGAGCAGGGGTTTTATTTCGATTCAGTACTTC
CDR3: CASSESRGFISIQYF

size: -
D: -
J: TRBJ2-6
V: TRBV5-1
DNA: TGCGCCAGCAGCTTATCCGGTGCAGCTGGGGCCAACGTCCTGACTTTC
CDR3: CASSLSGAAGANVLTF